A selection of T cell receptor beta chains follows, all from one sample in a study of blood T cell repertoires in COVID-19. Method: immunoSEQ multiplex PCR; TCRdb's copy keeps in-frame clones and lacks some. The sample holds 190,000 or so clones, about 81% seen once. Sample: peripheral blood. The receptors come from a woman of 80 years or more with COVID-19, enrolled during active disease. The CDR3 runs from the conserved cysteine through the conserved F or W. The D gene is left open where the match is weak. The listing skips clone size in some rows; elsewhere it reads once, few, many or a size class.

J | D | size | V | CDR3 | DNA
TRBJ2-3 | TRBD2 | NA | TRBV5-6 | CASSLGLAGPWDTQYF | TGTGCCAGCAGCTTGGGACTAGCGGGACCGTGGGATACGCAGTATTTT
TRBJ2-1 | NA | NA | TRBV28 | CASSSGLRNEQFF | TGTGCCAGCAGCTCTGGACTACGCAATGAGCAGTTCTTC
TRBJ2-5 | TRBD2 | few | TRBV7-7 | CASSLSGRVDETQYF | TGTGCTAGCAGCTTAAGCGGGAGGGTTGATGAGACCCAGTACTTC
TRBJ2-5 | NA | NA | TRBV18 | CASSPPGLIHQETQYF | TGTGCCAGCTCACCACCGGGGCTAATCCACCAAGAGACCCAGTACTTC
TRBJ2-5 | TRBD1 | NA | TRBV19 | CASSATGTGGETQYF | TGTGCCAGTAGTGCCACCGGGACAGGGGGAGAGACCCAGTACTTC
TRBJ2-7 | NA | NA | TRBV29-1 | CSVAVYEQYF | TGCAGCGTTGCAGTATACGAGCAGTACTTC
TRBJ1-2 | NA | NA | TRBV19 | CASSIGRTAFYGYTF | TGTGCCAGTAGTATAGGGCGGACAGCCTTCTATGGCTACACCTTC
TRBJ2-2 | NA | NA | TRBV7-8 | CASSPLVGLTGELFF | TGTGCCAGCAGCCCTCTAGTGGGGCTCACCGGGGAGCTGTTTTTT
TRBJ2-1 | NA | NA | TRBV12-3/TRBV12-4 | CASSLIANEQFF | TGTGCCAGCAGTTTAATAGCGAATGAGCAGTTCTTC
TRBJ2-1 | NA | NA | TRBV6-5 | CASSYSRPSLDEQFF | TGTGCCAGCAGTTACTCGAGGCCCTCTCTCGATGAGCAGTTCTTC
TRBJ2-3 | NA | NA | TRBV10-3 | CAISALLLDTQYF | TGTGCCATCAGTGCACTCCTTCTAGATACGCAGTATTTT
TRBJ2-1 | TRBD2 | NA | TRBV5-1 | CASSLGGGGLYNEQFF | TGCGCCAGCAGCTTGGGCGGGGGAGGTCTCTACAATGAGCAGTTCTTC
TRBJ2-3 | TRBD1 | NA | TRBV18 | CASSHRGWRTDTQYF | TGTGCCAGCTCACACAGGGGCTGGCGCACAGATACGCAGTATTTT
TRBJ2-1 | NA | many | TRBV19 | CASSIGPLEHNEQFF | TGTGCCAGTAGTATAGGCCCGCTAGAGCACAATGAGCAGTTCTTC
TRBJ2-2 | TRBD1 | NA | TRBV3-1/TRBV3-2 | CASSQFGQGVTGELFF | TGTGCCAGCAGCCAATTCGGACAGGGGGTCACCGGGGAGCTGTTTTTT
TRBJ1-6 | TRBD1 | NA | TRBV19 | CASRGGQGYNSPLHF | TGTGCCAGTAGAGGGGGACAGGGGTATAATTCACCCCTCCACTTT
TRBJ1-4 | NA | once | TRBV29-1 | CSVVDSATNEKLFF | TGCAGCGTTGTTGACAGCGCAACTAATGAAAAACTGTTTTTT
TRBJ1-1 | NA | NA | TRBV10-3 | CAISESTAEAFF | TGTGCCATCAGTGAGTCTACAGCTGAAGCTTTCTTT
TRBJ2-1 | TRBD2 | NA | TRBV7-8 | CASNRAGGNDEQFF | TGTGCCAGCAATAGAGCGGGAGGGAACGATGAGCAGTTCTTC
TRBJ1-2 | NA | NA | TRBV7-9 | CASSLEWSGSGYTF | TGTGCCAGCAGCTTAGAGTGGTCAGGGTCTGGCTACACCTTC